Listed below are T cell receptor beta chains from one sample, sequenced in a study of blood T cell repertoires in COVID-19. TCRdb keeps only in-frame clones here, not all; method: immunoSEQ multiplex PCR. This sample has about 120,000 clones, with over 75% found just once. The sequencing input was peripheral blood. These receptor sequences come from a woman aged 80 or over with acute or convalescent COVID-19. CDR3s include the opening cysteine and the closing phenylalanine or tryptophan. Each record gives: D gene, clone size, V gene, J gene, CDR3 DNA, CDR3 protein. D genes are given only for firm matches. Where a row states a size, it is once, few, many or the class of an expanded clone; other rows omit it.

NA	NA	TRBV9	TRBJ2-3	TGTGCCAGCAGCGTAGTGGGACAAGATACGCAGTATTTT	CASSVVGQDTQYF
NA	NA	TRBV7-8	TRBJ2-3	TGTGCCAGCAGCAAACGACTAGGAGGCACAGATACGCAGTATTTT	CASSKRLGGTDTQYF
TRBD1	NA	TRBV5-6	TRBJ1-5	TGTGCCAGCAGCTTAAGACAGGGTATGGCGCCCCAGCATTTT	CASSLRQGMAPQHF
TRBD1	NA	TRBV28	TRBJ2-3	TGTGCCAGCAGCAGACAGGGGGCGCGCACAGATACGCAGTATTTT	CASSRQGARTDTQYF
NA	NA	TRBV29-1	TRBJ1-2	TGCAGCGTTGAGGTAGACGGCCGTAAGTTGGGGGGAGATGGCTACACCTTC	CSVEVDGRKLGGDGYTF
TRBD1	NA	TRBV7-9	TRBJ1-2	TGTGCCAGCAGCCGACAGGGGGCGCGGAGTGGCTACACCTTC	CASSRQGARSGYTF
NA	NA	TRBV28	TRBJ2-1	TGTGCCAGCAGACCGGGGGGCGAAGGGTCCTACAATGAGCAGTTCTTC	CASRPGGEGSYNEQFF
NA	NA	TRBV11-2	TRBJ2-5	TGTGCCAGCAGCTTAGATCGGGTGACCCAGTACTTC	CASSLDRVTQYF
TRBD1	NA	TRBV10-3	TRBJ1-1	TGTGCCATCAGTGAAAAGGGGGCGGGACAGAACACTGAAGCTTTCTTT	CAISEKGAGQNTEAFF
NA	NA	TRBV6-5	TRBJ1-5	TGTGCCAGCAGAGTCCATGGGGCCCTGAATCAGCCCCAGCATTTT	CASRVHGALNQPQHF
NA	NA	TRBV28	TRBJ1-2	TGTGCCAGCAGCTTAGGGGCAGGGCACTATGGCTACACCTTC	CASSLGAGHYGYTF
NA	NA	TRBV28	TRBJ1-2	TGTGCCAGCAGTTTAGACAGGTACGACTATGGCTACACCTTC	CASSLDRYDYGYTF
TRBD1	NA	TRBV7-9	TRBJ2-3	TGTGCCAGCAGCGAAGGGACAGGGAGGATGAATACGCAGTATTTT	CASSEGTGRMNTQYF
TRBD1	NA	TRBV11-2	TRBJ2-3	TGTGCCAGCAGCCGATCGACTCTCACCGGGACAGGGGGCTTGACGCAGTATTTT	CASSRSTLTGTGGLTQYF
NA	few	TRBV12-3/TRBV12-4	TRBJ2-5	TGTGCCAGCAGTTTCGGGGGGCGAGAGACCCAGTACTTC	CASSFGGRETQYF
TRBD1	NA	TRBV2	TRBJ1-1	TGTGCCAGCACAAAGGGGGCGGGGAACACTGAAGCTTTCTTT	CASTKGAGNTEAFF
NA	NA	TRBV7-6	TRBJ1-2	TGTGCCAGCAGCCCAGAAGGGGGATCAACCTATGGCTACACCTTC	CASSPEGGSTYGYTF
NA	NA	TRBV28	TRBJ1-1	TGTGCCAGCAGAACGGGAGGTACTGAAGCTTTCTTT	CASRTGGTEAFF
NA	few	TRBV29-1	TRBJ1-2	TGCAGCGTTGAAGATGGAGTTCGACTGCATGGCTACACCTTC	CSVEDGVRLHGYTF
TRBD2	NA	TRBV2	TRBJ2-7	TGTGCCAGCAGTGGGCTAGCGGGGGAATCCGAGCAGTACTTC	CASSGLAGESEQYF
NA	NA	TRBV7-9	TRBJ1-1	TGTGCCAGCAGCTTTGCGGGGAGTAACACTGAAGCTTTCTTT	CASSFAGSNTEAFF
NA	NA	TRBV19	TRBJ1-1	TGTGCCAGTAGTATAGATCTTGACTCCCCGAACACTGAAGCTTTCTTT	CASSIDLDSPNTEAFF
NA	NA	TRBV7-9	TRBJ2-7	TGTGCCAGCAGCTTATTTCCGGGACAAACCTACGAGCAGTACTTC	CASSLFPGQTYEQYF
NA	NA	TRBV4-1	TRBJ2-7	TGCGCCAGCAGCCAAGATTCTACCCCCAACCGCGAGCAGTACTTC	CASSQDSTPNREQYF
NA	NA	TRBV4-1	TRBJ1-5	TGCGCCAGCAGCCCGAGTTTAGGGGGAGCCCAGCATTTT	CASSPSLGGAQHF